This T cell receptor (beta chain) was profiled in a study of neurological immune-mediated disorders. Study-wide findings and caveats: Patients with HTLV-1-associated myelopathy showed the most TCR clonal expansion. Those with multiple sclerosis showed the least, falling below healthy controls.

From the 5' RACE reads, TCRdb called clonotypes with MiXCR, one entry per CDR3 protein. The sample carries about 60,000 distinct CDR3 sequences, less than 4.5% recorded once. The germline V gene has CDR1 MDHEN and CDR2 SYDVKM. The ends were cut back, 6 bases at V and 4 bases at J, with 12 bases in the middle. The CDR3 has 13 residues. There are a few counts of this clonotype. Its cognate antigen is unknown. The clonotype originates from a man younger than 45 with multiple sclerosis. Sequencing was carried out using PBMCs. This chain joins TRBV28 and TRBJ1-2; TRBD1 might be the D (5 bases). CDR3 loop: CASSYSGFYGYTF. CDR3 DNA: TGTGCCAGCAGCTATTCAGGGTTCTATGGCTACACCTTC.